Included here is one T cell receptor (beta chain) sequence, with context. This clone was picked up a small number of times. The clone's antigen remains unknown. Within one base of it there is no much larger clone, and no base qualities were kept. The data stem from a study of CD4 T cells in relation to SARS-CoV-2 and coronaviruses (dated by TCRdb to about 2021). Broadly, across the study: In the ViraFEST assay, PBMCs were grown with antigen for roughly ten days, and TCR beta CDR3s were then sequenced to identify antigen-specific clonal expansions. An HIV-1 Nef peptide pool or a no-peptide culture served as the negative reference condition. Patient-derived lymphoblastoid cell lines were used to map the HLA restriction of shared crossreactive spike epitopes. At the level of individual TCR clonotypes, the study measured memory CD4+ T cell crossreactivity between SARS-CoV-2 spike protein and common cold coronavirus spike proteins. The Adaptive Biotechnologies TCR-sequencing kit was used for samples from three pre-COVID donors and for the naive versus memory experiments, whereas the other data were Illumina-based. For other donors in the study, expansion assays were sequenced with a different, Illumina-based TCR-beta assay. General study outcomes and caveats: Small numbers of patients and of tested TCRs were a limitation of the study. Since the crossreactivity analysis centred on spike protein, crossreactivity against other viral proteins was not assessed. Compared with monoreactive clones, crossreactive clones had significantly weaker SARS-CoV-2-driven expansion, a result consistent with antigenic imprinting. Pre-pandemic and post-infection samples were not both contributed by any donor, so tracing of the source of pre-existing responses was limited. In roughly 60% of donors, memory CD4+ clonotypes turned up that crossrecognized SARS-CoV-2 and at least one common cold coronavirus spike.

The method was the immunoSEQ multiplex PCR assay. From the authors' description of their analysis: During preprocessing, nonproductive sequences were discarded, as were any CDR3s that did not begin with C, did not end with F or W, or were shorter than 7 amino acids. Antigen-specific clonotypes were called with the MANAFEST web app on the basis of expansion relative to the reference and to other culture wells. To be counted as positive, a clone had to show significant expansion compared with the reference culture, at an FDR below 0.05, in 2 of 3 replicate wells. A further requirement for positive clones was significant expansion compared with all other tandem wells, along with an odds ratio above 5. CDR3 homology was quantified as pairwise Levenshtein distance, calculated with the stringdist R package after three terminal residues were trimmed from each end. Entries here come from immuneACCESS through TCRdb and include only in-frame sequences with V and J called. Some clones fail to appear in such tables; in the studies checked, an unresolved V gene covers under half of the shortfall, and the cause of the remainder is unknown. That table supplies the V and J calls and clone size; D and trimming were determined from the DNA. The sample includes about 19,000 clones, with roughly 77% observed a single time. In total, the top ten clones hold roughly 14% of the sample.

CD4+ T cells from unexposed donors were collected before the COVID-19 pandemic (2011-2018). The EasySep CD4+ T cell isolation kit was used to isolate CD4+ T cells once the cultures had run for roughly 11 days. As far as cell numbers permitted, CD4+ T cells from unexposed donors were tested for reactivity against SARS-CoV-2 S and N as well as four spike pools from common cold coronaviruses. PBMCs were cultured at two million per well in IMDM supplemented with about 5% human AB serum and about 9.6 IU/ml IL-2. Half of the culture medium was replaced with fresh IL-2-containing medium on days 3 and 7. Triplicate replicate wells were generally used for each peptide culture condition. The leukapheresis product used for the unexposed donors was purchased from a commercial source. PBMCs were isolated from leukapheresis product or whole blood by Ficoll-Paque PLUS gradient centrifugation. PBMCs were either cryopreserved at -140°C or used fresh in the expansion assay. The QIAamp Micro DNA Kit was used to extract genomic DNA from the CD4+ T cells.

Here V drops 9 bases and J drops 6 bases, and the junction holds 8 bases not matched to any gene. From the cysteine up to the phenylalanine, the CDR3 has a length of 14 residues. Of all the DNA, just the CDR3 is kept, 42 bases in frame from base 1. Taken from the germline V gene (reference sequence), the CDR1 and CDR2 loops are MNHNY and SVGAGI. This clonotype was obtained from a human donor in good health. This chain is built from TRBV6-6 and TRBJ2-2, with 9 junctional bases fitting TRBD2. The sample was CD4+ T cells from PBMCs, cultured in vitro. The DNA sequence reads TGTGCCAGTGACCTAGCGGGGTACTCCGGGGAGCTGTTTTTT. This sequence encodes CASDLAGYSGELFF.